The text below deals with one T cell receptor (beta chain). Its target antigen remains unknown. Base qualities are not recorded, but no much larger clone differs from it by a single base. A second Seattle source provided samples from volunteer blood donors who had recovered from COVID-19. Whole blood was collected in K2EDTA tubes by collaborating institutions according to the institutions' own protocols. For TCRbeta analysis, collaborator samples were shipped as frozen whole blood, as isolated PBMCs, or as DNA extracted from either sample type. Deletion took 4 bases off V and 4 bases off J, with a span of 16 bases between the germline ends. CDR1 and CDR2 are read off the germline V gene (reference sequence) as LNHDA and SQIVND. Spanning cysteine to phenylalanine, the CDR3 consists of 15 amino acids. Only the CDR3 DNA stays, 45 bases, in frame from base 1. The data were taken from a study of blood T cell repertoires in COVID-19 (dated by TCRdb to the early 2020s). For the wider study: Samples from collaborators originated in the United States, Italy and Spain and spanned both the acute and convalescent phases of COVID-19. Where HLA class I and class II types were available, the types were taken from metadata supplied by the sample provider, not from assay-based typing. Subjects who had been exposed to COVID-19, were actively infected with it, or had recovered from it provided the deeply sampled blood TCRbeta repertoires that made up the dataset. A freely available public database, intended as a resource for researchers studying the immune response to SARS-CoV-2, is where the repertoires were released. The material from the prospective study consisted of cDNA or gDNA derived from T cells, B-cell-depleted T cells, or PBMCs. Samples were obtained from the ongoing ImmuneRACE study (first 160 participants) and from 950 to 1,500 subjects provided by 6 global collaborators. The sample metadata nearly always contained a de-identified subject ID, COVID-19 status, age in years and sex.

Findings and caveats that apply to the study as a whole: The amount of clinical and demographic metadata varied by source and participant and was provided uncurated.

TCRbeta CDR3 regions were amplified from genomic DNA using the immunoSEQ Assay, a bias-controlled multiplex PCR. Under the source paper's analysis protocol: Nucleated cell counts per sample were estimated from amplification of reference gene primers within the assay. To quantify the absolute abundance of each unique TCRbeta CDR3 rearrangement, sequence reads were collapsed and filtered. Productive Simpson clonality was computed per sample as the square root of Simpson's diversity index over productive rearrangements. TCRdb re-hosts the immuneACCESS table, in-frame sequences only. Its copies lack some clones; in the studies checked, an unresolved V gene accounts for under half of them, and the cause for the rest is not known. The DNA was the basis for D and trimming; V, J and clone size are from that table. The sample profile shows about 130,000 clones; approximately 78% of them were found once. The ten top clones hold 11% of the sample.

This TCR was recovered from a man aged 60 to 75 who had recovered from COVID-19. Sequencing was carried out using peripheral blood. The sequence joins TRBV19 to TRBJ2-5, with TRBD2 as a weak D call on 6 bases. The CDR3 corresponds to CASSRVLAVIETQYF. The nucleotides are TGTGCCAGTAGTAGAGTATTAGCGGTCATAGAGACCCAGTACTTC. The full variable domain, completed from the reference TRBV19 and TRBJ2-5 proteins outside the CDR3, reads DGGITQSPKYLFRKEGQNVTLSCEQNLNHDAMYWYRQDPGQGLRLIYYSQIVNDFQKGDIAEGYSVSREKKESFPLTVTSAQKNPTAFYLCASSRVLAVIETQYFGPGTRLLVL.